These 16 T cell receptor beta chains share one sample of origin, sequenced in a study of shared clonotypes between healthy human individuals. TCRdb's table, derived via immunoSEQ multiplex PCR, lists solely in-frame clones and lacks some. The sample yields around 1,100,000 clones, around three quarters seen once. Sequenced: memory CD4+ T cells from PBMCs. The subset here: CD45RA-negative fraction. These receptors came from a man younger than 35 in good health. Some clones in this sample may be carry-over from other donors' samples.

This chain connects TRBV7-2 to TRBJ1-2; D is perhaps TRBD1 (6 bases). V lost 8 bases and J lost 4, with 17 bases in between. This CDR3 has 14 amino acids. CDR1 and CDR2 from the germline V gene are SGHTA and FQGNSA. This CDR3 is CASGRNTGTYGYTF. CDR3 nucleotide sequence: TGTGCCAGCGGCCGAAACACAGGGACCTATGGCTACACCTTC. Drawing the rest from reference TRBV7-2 and TRBJ1-2, the complete variable domain is GAGVSQSPSNKVTEKGKDVELRCDPISGHTALYWYRQSLGQGLEFLIYFQGNSAPDKSGLPSDRFSAERTGGSVSTLTIQRTQQEDSAVYLCASGRNTGTYGYTFGSGTRLTVV.

The V and J genes are TRBV7-3 and TRBJ2-1, with TRBD2 identical over 10 bases. Germline V lookup: CDR1 SGHTA, CDR2 FQGTGA. The CDR3 covers 20 residues. The V segment lost 5 bases and the J segment 4 bases; nucleotides outside the gene matches: 20. The DNA for the CDR3 is TGTGCCAGCAGCCCACAAACCAGGACACTAGCGGGGCTAAATTACAATGAGCAGTTCTTC. Protein product: CASSPQTRTLAGLNYNEQFF.

The rearrangement links TRBV11-3 to TRBJ1-1; no clear D gene. The germline V gene encodes CDR1 SGHNT and CDR2 YENEEA. The CDR3 covers 13 residues. Trimming cost V 6 bases and J 1 base, with 9 bases left between them. The CDR3 nucleotides are TGTGCCAGCAGACACCCCCCGAACACTGAAGCTTTCTTT. This codes for CASRHPPNTEAFF.

This clone was seen a few times. The chain uses TRBV7-3 and TRBJ1-2; no firm D call. CDR3 size: 11 residues. In germline, CDR1 is SGHTA, CDR2 FQGTGA. The V end lost 4 bases, the J end lost 13 bases, and 13 bases lay between the germline ends. In DNA form, the CDR3 reads TGTGCCAGCAGCTGGAGGCGGTACGCCACCTTC. Protein product: CASSWRRYATF.

Turning to this clone: A much larger clonotype is one base distant, so this may be a read error. The same CDR3 can be traced to other DNA sequences in this sample. The rearrangement joins TRBV4-1 to TRBJ2-1; 9 bases map to TRBD1. Germline CDR1 MGHRA, CDR2 YSYEKL. The length of the CDR3 is 14 residues. Trimming at V came to 4 bases and at J to 3 bases, leaving 1 base not matched to a gene. The DNA for the CDR3 is TGCGCCAGCAGCCGGGGACAGGGCTACAATGAGCAGTTCTTC. Amino acid sequence: CASSRGQGYNEQFF.

The chain carries TRBV30 and TRBJ2-7, with D perhaps being TRBD1 or TRBD2 (5 bases each). The CDR3 spans 13 residues. V lost 3 bases and J lost 4, with 13 bases in between. In germline, CDR1 is GTSNPN, CDR2 SVGIG (reference sequence). CDR3 region: CAWSRDAPYEQYF. In DNA, the CDR3 is TGTGCCTGGAGCCGGGACGCTCCGTACGAGCAGTACTTC.

This chain uses TRBV6-5 with TRBJ2-7; 10 bases map to TRBD1. Germline V lookup: CDR1 MNHEY, CDR2 SVGAGI. This CDR3 is built from 14 residues. The trim removed 6 bases at V and 5 bases at J, leaving 7 bases unmatched. The CDR3 spells CASRRTGGGHEQYF. CDR3 bases: TGTGCCAGCAGGAGGACAGGGGGAGGACACGAGCAGTACTTC.

The chain combines TRBV18 with TRBJ1-2, with 7 positions matching TRBD1. The CDR3 extends over 15 amino acids. Looked up from germline, CDR1 is KGHSH and CDR2 is LQKENI. With V trimmed by 2 bases and J by 5 bases, 8 bases remained unmatched. Here the CDR3 reads CASSPNRDSSYGYTF. CDR3 in DNA: TGTGCCAGCTCACCAAACCGGGACAGCTCATATGGCTACACCTTC. The whole variable domain, remainder taken from reference TRBV18 and TRBJ1-2, is NAGVMQNPRHLVRRRGQEARLRCSPMKGHSHVYWYRQLPEEGLKFMVYLQKENIIDESGMPKERFSAEFPKEGPSILRIQQVVRGDSAAYFCASSPNRDSSYGYTFGSGTRLTVV.

The chain recombines TRBV7-2 with TRBJ2-7, with 13 bases lining up with TRBD2. With V trimmed by 4 bases and J by 5 bases, 8 bases remained unmatched. Germline CDR1 reads SGHTA; CDR2 reads FQGNSA. This CDR3 spans 16 amino acids. The CDR3 DNA reads TGTGCCAGCAGCTCCCCGGGACTAGCGGGAAGAGACGAGCAGTACTTC. Residues: CASSSPGLAGRDEQYF.

This clone was picked up a small number of times. CDR3 amino acids: CASSLEAAGEQYF. DNA of the CDR3: TGCGCCAGCAGCTTGGAGGCCGCGGGGGAGCAGTACTTC. The chain recombines TRBV5-1 with TRBJ2-7, with D perhaps TRBD2 (6 bases). Germline V gene lookup returns CDR1 SGHRS and CDR2 YFSETQ. Deletions cut 0 bases from V and 7 bases from J, with 11 bases between. This CDR3 region has 13 residues.

The gene calls are TRBV19 and TRBJ2-7; possible D gene TRBD1, 5 bases. The germline gives CDR1 LNHDA, CDR2 SQIVND (reference sequence). The CDR3 has 15 residues. V dropped 3 bases and J dropped 2 bases, with 14 bases sitting between them. CDR3 sequence: CASSMITGKTYEQYF. CDR3 sequence (DNA): TGTGCCAGTAGTATGATAACAGGAAAGACCTACGAGCAGTACTTC.

Only a few counts were recorded for this clone. The chain links TRBV2 to TRBJ2-2, with 9 bases aligning to TRBD2. Trimming cost V 10 bases and J 2 bases; bases outside gene matches: 11. The germline CDR1 and CDR2 sequences are SNHLY and FYNNEI. The CDR3 runs 16 residues. The CDR3 loop reads CAKARFSGSNTGELFF. CDR3 DNA sequence: TGTGCCAAAGCAAGGTTTAGCGGGAGTAACACCGGGGAGCTGTTTTTT.

The chain employs TRBV2 and TRBJ1-2, with D unclear. This CDR3 has 12 amino acids. V lost 6 bases and J 6 bases, leaving 11 bases between the germline ends. Germline CDR1 SNHLY, CDR2 FYNNEI. DNA of the CDR3: TGTGCCAGCAGAGTAGCGGGCCATGGCTACACCTTC. Translating it yields CASRVAGHGYTF.

In its sample, this clone was seen once. This rearrangement joins TRBV2 to TRBJ1-6; D may be TRBD1 (5 bases). Germline assignment: CDR1 SNHLY and CDR2 FYNNEI. Trimming shortened V by 7 bases and J by 6 bases, and 13 bases separated the two germline ends. CDR3 size: 14 residues. The DNA of the CDR3 is TGTGCCAGCATCGGGGGACCCCTTAATTCACCCCTCCACTTT. Protein: CASIGGPLNSPLHF.

CDR3 sequence (DNA): TGCGCCAGCAGCCAGGCCCCCGGACAGGGGTGGCTGTTTTTT. This sequence encodes CASSQAPGQGWLFF. The genes are TRBV4-3 and TRBJ2-2, with 9 bases identical to TRBD1. This CDR3 is built from 14 residues. Trimming cost V 3 bases and J 13 bases; bases outside gene matches: 9. The germline CDR1 and CDR2 sequences are LGHNA and YSLEER.

The V and J genes are TRBV27 and TRBJ2-3; the D is unclear. This CDR3 region has 13 residues. Trimming removed 6 bases at V and 0 bases at J, with 7 bases between. From germline, CDR1 is MNHEY and CDR2 SMNVEV (reference sequence). CDR3 in amino acids: CASRAGSTDTQYF. DNA of the CDR3: TGTGCCAGCAGGGCAGGTAGCACAGATACGCAGTATTTT.